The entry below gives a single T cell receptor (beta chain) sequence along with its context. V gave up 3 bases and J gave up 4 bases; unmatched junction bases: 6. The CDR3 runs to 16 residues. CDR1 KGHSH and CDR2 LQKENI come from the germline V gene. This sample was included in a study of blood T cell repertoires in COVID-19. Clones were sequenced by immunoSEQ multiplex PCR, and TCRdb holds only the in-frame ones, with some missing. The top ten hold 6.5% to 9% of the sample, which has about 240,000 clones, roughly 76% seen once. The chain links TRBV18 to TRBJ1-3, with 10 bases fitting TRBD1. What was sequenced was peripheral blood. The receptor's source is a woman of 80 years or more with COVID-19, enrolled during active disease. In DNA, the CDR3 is TGTGCCAGCTCACCGCGACAGGGGGCATTAGGAAACACCATATATTTT. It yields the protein CASSPRQGALGNTIYF.